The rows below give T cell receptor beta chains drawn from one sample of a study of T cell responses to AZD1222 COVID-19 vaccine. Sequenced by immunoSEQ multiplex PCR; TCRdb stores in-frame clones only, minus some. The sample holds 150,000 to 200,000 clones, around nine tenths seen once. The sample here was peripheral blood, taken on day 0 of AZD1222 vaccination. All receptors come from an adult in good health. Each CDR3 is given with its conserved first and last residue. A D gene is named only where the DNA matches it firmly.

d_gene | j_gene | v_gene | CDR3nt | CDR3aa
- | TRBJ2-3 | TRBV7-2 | TGTGCCAGCAGCTCCCGGGATACGCAGTATTTT | CASSSRDTQYF
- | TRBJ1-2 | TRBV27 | TGTGCCAGCAGTTCCCAGGGATCTGGCTATGGCTACACCTTC | CASSSQGSGYGYTF
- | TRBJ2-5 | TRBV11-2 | TGTGCCAGCAGCTTAGGGGGGACTTTCCAAGAGACCCAGTACTTC | CASSLGGTFQETQYF
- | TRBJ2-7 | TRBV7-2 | TGTGCCAGCAGCTTAGCCCAGGGGATGGTAGGCGAGCAGTACTTC | CASSLAQGMVGEQYF
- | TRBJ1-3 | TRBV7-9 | TGTGCCAGCAGCTTCGCAGGGCTTGGAAACACCATATATTTT | CASSFAGLGNTIYF
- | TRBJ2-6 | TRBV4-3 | TGCGCCAGCAGCCAAGTCGGTGACGGATCTGGGGCCAACGTCCTGACTTTC | CASSQVGDGSGANVLTF
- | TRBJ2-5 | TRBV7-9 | TGTGCCAGCAACAAAGCGGGTCAAGAGACCCAGTACTTC | CASNKAGQETQYF
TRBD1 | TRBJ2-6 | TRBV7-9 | TGTGCCAGCAGCTCCCCGCGAGGACAGGGACCCTCTGGGGCCAACGTCCTGACTTTC | CASSSPRGQGPSGANVLTF
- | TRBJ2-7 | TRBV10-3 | TGTGCCATCAGCGCCGACACTAGAGCCGAGCAGTACTTC | CAISADTRAEQYF
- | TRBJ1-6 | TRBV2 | TGTGCCAGCACTGTAGAAGGTTTAAGTAATTCACCCCTCCACTTT | CASTVEGLSNSPLHF